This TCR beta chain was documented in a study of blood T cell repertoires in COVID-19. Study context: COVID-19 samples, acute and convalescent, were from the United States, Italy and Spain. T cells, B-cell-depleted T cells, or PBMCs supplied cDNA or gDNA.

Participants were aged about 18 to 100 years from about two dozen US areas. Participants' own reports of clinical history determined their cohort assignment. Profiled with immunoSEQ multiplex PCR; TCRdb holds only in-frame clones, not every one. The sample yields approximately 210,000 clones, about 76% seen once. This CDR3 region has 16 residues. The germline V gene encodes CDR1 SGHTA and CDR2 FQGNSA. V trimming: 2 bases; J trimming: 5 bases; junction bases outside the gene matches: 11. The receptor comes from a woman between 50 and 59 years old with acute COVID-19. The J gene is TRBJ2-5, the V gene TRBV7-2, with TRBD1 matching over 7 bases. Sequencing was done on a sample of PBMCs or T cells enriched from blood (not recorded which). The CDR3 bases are TGTGCCAGCAGCTTAAGCCCGGGACAGATTAGGGAGACCCAGTACTTC. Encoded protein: CASSLSPGQIRETQYF.